These T cell receptor beta chains were read from a single sample in a study of blood T cell repertoires in COVID-19. Libraries were prepared by immunoSEQ multiplex PCR; TCRdb keeps only in-frame clonotypes and omits some of them. The table shows about 350,000 clones, with around nine tenths occurring only once. The sequenced sample was peripheral blood. The receptors derive from a young woman who had recovered from COVID-19. The CDR3 runs from the conserved cysteine through the conserved F or W. The D gene is left open where the match is weak. Expanded clones are given a class, and other clones once, few, many or no size at all.

CDR3 length	V gene	D gene	J gene	clone size	CDR3 protein	CDR3 DNA
14	TRBV6-5	NA	TRBJ1-2	NA	CASSLYKSNYGYTF	TGTGCCAGCAGCCTATATAAATCTAACTATGGCTACACCTTC
16	TRBV19	TRBD1	TRBJ2-1	NA	CASSIGGTGGRNEQFF	TGTGCCAGTAGTATAGGAGGGACAGGGGGGAGAAATGAGCAGTTCTTC
20	TRBV11-3	NA	TRBJ1-5	NA	CASSLDLSPAGQGGNQPQHF	TGTGCCAGCAGCTTAGATTTATCCCCAGCCGGCCAAGGAGGGAATCAGCCCCAGCATTTT
16	TRBV6-2/TRBV6-3	TRBD1	TRBJ1-3	NA	CASSVRDRTSGNTIYF	TGTGCCAGCAGTGTACGGGACAGAACCTCTGGAAACACCATATATTTT
16	TRBV11-3	NA	TRBJ2-3	NA	CASSPGDINSTDTQYF	TGTGCCAGCAGCCCAGGGGACATAAATAGCACAGATACGCAGTATTTT
14	TRBV7-9	TRBD2	TRBJ2-1	NA	CASSWGLDYNEQFF	TGTGCCAGCAGCTGGGGACTAGATTACAATGAGCAGTTCTTC
16	TRBV7-9	TRBD1	TRBJ2-5	NA	CASSSRTGGSGETQYF	TGTGCCAGCAGCTCGCGGACAGGGGGAAGTGGGGAGACCCAGTACTTC
17	TRBV5-1	TRBD2	TRBJ2-1	once	CASSLASGRASYNEQFF	TGCGCCAGCAGCCTTGCAAGCGGGAGGGCCTCCTACAATGAGCAGTTCTTC
12	TRBV29-1	TRBD1	TRBJ1-1	NA	CSVGAGGTEAFF	TGCAGCGTTGGTGCAGGGGGCACTGAAGCTTTCTTT
12	TRBV7-9	NA	TRBJ2-5	NA	CASSFRQETQYF	TGTGCCAGCAGCTTCCGGCAAGAGACCCAGTACTTC
16	TRBV30	NA	TRBJ1-6	NA	CAWRETGTVVNSPLHF	TGTGCCTGGAGAGAAACAGGGACCGTGGTTAATTCACCCCTCCACTTT
16	TRBV27	NA	TRBJ1-5	NA	CASSPLWGGWDQPQHF	TGTGCCAGCAGTCCCCTCTGGGGGGGATGGGATCAGCCCCAGCATTTT
16	TRBV5-1	TRBD1	TRBJ2-5	NA	CASSSSGTGRSETQYF	TGCGCCAGCAGCTCATCCGGGACAGGGCGGTCAGAGACCCAGTACTTC
10	TRBV29-1	NA	TRBJ1-1	NA	CSVWRGEAFF	TGCAGCGTTTGGCGAGGGGAAGCTTTCTTT
17	TRBV9	TRBD2	TRBJ2-1	NA	CASSPRSGGNSYNEQFF	TGTGCCAGCAGCCCTCGTAGCGGGGGAAATTCCTACAATGAGCAGTTCTTC
18	TRBV27	TRBD1	TRBJ1-2	once	CASRPPVGTGGAYYGYTF	TGTGCCAGCAGACCCCCCGTCGGGACAGGGGGCGCTTACTATGGCTACACCTTC
15	TRBV27	NA	TRBJ1-2	NA	CASSLTSGPSYGYTF	TGTGCCAGCAGTTTAACCTCAGGGCCCTCCTATGGCTACACCTTC
15	TRBV6-6	TRBD1	TRBJ1-2	NA	CASRFNRGKVYGYTF	TGTGCCAGCAGGTTTAACAGGGGAAAAGTCTATGGCTACACCTTC
15	TRBV27	TRBD2	TRBJ2-2	NA	CASRSRGSGAGELFF	TGTGCCAGCAGATCCCGGGGTAGCGGGGCCGGGGAGCTGTTTTTT
15	TRBV24-1	TRBD1	TRBJ1-1	NA	CATSDPTTGDTEAFF	TGTGCCACCAGTGACCCTACGACAGGGGACACTGAAGCTTTCTTT
16	TRBV5-4	TRBD1	TRBJ2-1	NA	CASSFGHRDRDNEQFF	TGTGCCAGCAGCTTTGGCCACCGGGACAGGGACAATGAGCAGTTCTTC
13	TRBV5-8	NA	TRBJ2-1	NA	CASSQLRVTVQFF	TGTGCCAGCAGCCAGCTACGGGTGACGGTGCAGTTCTTC
11	TRBV19	NA	TRBJ1-3	NA	CASAQGNTIYF	TGTGCCAGTGCCCAGGGAAACACCATATATTTT
13	TRBV12-5	NA	TRBJ2-2	NA	CASGSTNTGELFF	TGTGCTAGTGGTTCCACAAACACCGGGGAGCTGTTTTTT
15	TRBV7-2	NA	TRBJ1-2	NA	CASSLTGMNLYGYTF	TGTGCCAGCAGCTTAACAGGGATGAACCTCTATGGCTACACCTTC
15	TRBV11-3	NA	TRBJ2-1	once	CASSLGALGNNEQFF	TGTGCCAGCAGCTTAGGGGCACTAGGGAACAATGAGCAGTTCTTC
17	TRBV10-3	NA	TRBJ2-3	NA	CAISESTQTSGTDTQYF	TGTGCCATCAGTGAGTCCACACAGACGTCGGGCACAGATACGCAGTATTTT
15	TRBV6-2/TRBV6-3	TRBD1	TRBJ1-5	few	CASSPQGYSNQPQHF	TGTGCCAGCAGTCCACAGGGGTATAGCAATCAGCCCCAGCATTTT
14	TRBV7-2	NA	TRBJ1-2	NA	CASSPYRVSYGYTF	TGTGCCAGCAGCCCCTACAGGGTGAGCTATGGCTACACCTTC
15	TRBV2	NA	TRBJ2-5	NA	CASSQDPETVETQYF	TGTGCCAGCTCCCAGGATCCCGAGACAGTGGAGACCCAGTACTTC
14	TRBV30	NA	TRBJ2-1	NA	CAWSVRTAYNEQFF	TGTGCCTGGAGTGTGAGAACAGCCTACAATGAGCAGTTCTTC
13	TRBV19	NA	TRBJ1-1	NA	CASKDSLNTEAFF	TGTGCCAGTAAGGACAGCCTGAACACTGAAGCTTTCTTT
15	TRBV5-6	NA	TRBJ1-6	NA	CASSLFYSYNSPLHF	TGTGCCAGCAGCTTGTTTTACAGCTATAATTCACCCCTCCACTTT
13	TRBV27	NA	TRBJ1-5	NA	CASSLSAYQPQHF	TGTGCCAGCAGTTTATCGGCTTATCAGCCCCAGCATTTT
15	TRBV13	NA	TRBJ1-4	NA	CASSLRQGRSEKLFF	TGTGCCAGCAGCTTAAGGCAGGGTCGAAGCGAAAAACTGTTTTTT
14	TRBV15	TRBD1	TRBJ1-4	NA	CATMDRAANEKLFF	TGTGCCACCATGGACAGGGCTGCTAATGAAAAACTGTTTTTT
16	TRBV7-9	NA	TRBJ2-3	NA	CASSPTSHLSTDTQYF	TGTGCCAGCAGCCCCACTAGCCACCTATCCACAGATACGCAGTATTTT
15	TRBV7-6	NA	TRBJ1-1	NA	CASSLGQARETEAFF	TGTGCCAGCAGCTTAGGACAGGCCAGGGAAACTGAAGCTTTCTTT
15	TRBV24-1	TRBD1	TRBJ1-2	NA	CATSDHMGQGGGYTF	TGTGCCACCAGTGACCATATGGGACAGGGCGGCGGCTACACCTTC
13	TRBV5-1	NA	TRBJ2-5	NA	CASSLGGGETQYF	TGCGCCAGCAGCCTGGGCGGGGGCGAGACCCAGTACTTC
15	TRBV7-9	NA	TRBJ2-5	once	CASSLVQSAKETQYF	TGTGCCAGCAGCTTAGTACAGTCTGCAAAAGAGACCCAGTACTTC
19	TRBV7-2	NA	TRBJ1-3	NA	CASSSLFARGLEDGNTIYF	TGTGCCAGCAGCTCCCTCTTCGCGCGGGGACTAGAGGACGGAAACACCATATATTTT
17	TRBV19	NA	TRBJ2-5	NA	CASSTRLPVAHQETQYF	TGTGCCAGTAGTACTAGGCTGCCGGTTGCCCATCAAGAGACCCAGTACTTC
17	TRBV5-4	NA	TRBJ1-2	NA	CASSYDPGTANNYGYTF	TGTGCCAGCAGCTACGACCCGGGAACGGCGAATAACTATGGCTACACCTTC
15	TRBV5-4	TRBD1	TRBJ1-6	NA	CASSGTDRVESPLHF	TGTGCCAGCAGCGGAACGGACAGGGTGGAATCACCCCTCCACTTT
15	TRBV28	NA	TRBJ2-1	NA	CASSLGSSSYNEQFF	TGTGCCAGCAGTTTAGGTTCCAGCTCCTACAATGAGCAGTTCTTC
15	TRBV30	TRBD2	TRBJ2-3	NA	CAWSALADSTDTQYF	TGTGCCTGGAGTGCCCTAGCGGACTCCACAGATACGCAGTATTTT
12	TRBV19	NA	TRBJ1-2	NA	CASSIPPRGYTF	TGTGCCAGTAGTATCCCGCCTCGGGGCTACACCTTC
16	TRBV5-1	NA	TRBJ1-1	NA	CASSSTPGTPNTEAFF	TGCGCCAGCAGCTCTACCCCCGGGACACCAAACACTGAAGCTTTCTTT
14	TRBV30	TRBD1	TRBJ1-4	NA	CAWSKDRGDEKLFF	TGTGCCTGGAGCAAGGACAGGGGAGATGAAAAACTGTTTTTT
15	TRBV11-3	NA	TRBJ2-5	NA	CASSSRDSKGETQYF	TGTGCCAGCAGCTCCCGGGACTCCAAGGGGGAGACCCAGTACTTC
13	TRBV6-2/TRBV6-3	TRBD1	TRBJ1-2	NA	CASSQTGNYGYTF	TGTGCCAGCAGCCAGACAGGGAACTATGGCTACACCTTC
14	TRBV10-3	NA	TRBJ2-5	NA	CAINSGIDQETQYF	TGTGCCATCAATTCCGGGATAGACCAAGAGACCCAGTACTTC